The 20 T cell receptor beta chains listed next were all sequenced from one sample in a study of blood T cell repertoires in COVID-19. Assay used: immunoSEQ multiplex PCR; TCRdb lists only in-frame clones, some missing. Here the sample spans about 120,000 clones, 84% being singletons. Material: PBMCs or T cells enriched from blood (not recorded which). The receptors were sampled from a woman aged 25-40 years who had recovered from COVID-19.

The chain carries TRBV7-2 and TRBJ2-1; D may be TRBD2 (6 bases). With 5 bases removed from V and 7 bases from J, the gap between germline ends came to 21 bases. This CDR3 is built from 16 residues. Germline loops: CDR1 SGHTA, CDR2 FQGNSA. The CDR3 DNA reads TGTGCCAGCAGCATCCTAGCGCAACTCGTTGAGAATGAGCAGTTCTTC. This gives the protein CASSILAQLVENEQFF.

This chain connects TRBV9 to TRBJ2-6, with unresolved D. The CDR3 has 15 amino acids. Trimming pared 4 bases from V and 0 bases from J, leaving 8 bases between. Per the germline V gene, CDR1 is SGDLS and CDR2 is YYNGEE. CDR3 residues: CASSPGLSGANVLTF. As DNA, the CDR3 is TGTGCCAGCAGCCCAGGCCTCTCTGGGGCCAACGTCCTGACTTTC.

This chain connects TRBV2 to TRBJ2-7, with D hard to call. The germline V gene has CDR1 SNHLY and CDR2 FYNNEI. V lost 7 bases and J 6 bases, leaving 10 bases between the germline ends. There are 11 residues in the CDR3. The CDR3 is CASTYSGEQYF. The CDR3 DNA reads as TGTGCCAGCACTTATTCGGGCGAGCAGTACTTC.

The CDR3 bases are TGTGCCAGCAGCAATCGACCGACAGGGTTTAACCCCTACGAGCAGTACTTC. Translated: CASSNRPTGFNPYEQYF. This chain connects TRBV5-5 to TRBJ2-7, with 7 bases aligning to TRBD1. CDR3 size: 17 residues. The junction had 15 bases not matched to a gene; V was cut back by 4 bases and J by 2 bases. The germline V gene encodes CDR1 SGHKS and CDR2 YYEKEE (reference sequence).

The count of this clone is one. This rearrangement joins TRBV5-5 to TRBJ2-5, with TRBD2 identical over 8 bases. J gave up 3 bases and V 4 bases, and 14 bases lay outside the gene matches. This CDR3 region has 17 residues. Germline V lookup: CDR1 SGHKS, CDR2 YYEKEE (reference sequence). The CDR3 here is CASSAGTRGGHKETQYF. The CDR3, as DNA: TGTGCCAGCAGCGCCGGGACTAGGGGGGGCCACAAAGAGACCCAGTACTTC.

This clone was seen a few times. The chain uses TRBV7-6 and TRBJ2-3, with D possibly being TRBD2 (6 bases). Trimming removed 1 base at V and 2 bases at J, with 10 bases between. This CDR3 region has 15 residues. Germline V gene sequence: CDR1 SGHVS, CDR2 FNYEAQ. The chain's CDR3 is CASSLGTSPTDTQYF. In DNA form, the CDR3 reads TGTGCCAGCAGCTTAGGAACTAGCCCCACAGATACGCAGTATTTT.

The V call is TRBV18, the J call TRBJ2-3, with D unclear. V was pared by 3 bases and J by 1 base, with 5 bases between. The germline V gene has CDR1 KGHSH and CDR2 LQKENI. This CDR3 has 13 residues. The CDR3 spells CASSPIGTDTQYF. As DNA, the CDR3 is TGTGCCAGCTCACCTATAGGCACAGATACGCAGTATTTT.

V and J are TRBV7-9 and TRBJ2-1; 13 positions agree with TRBD2. This CDR3 is 15 amino acids long. The ends lost 5 bases at V and 6 bases at J; junction bases unmatched: 4. Germline V gene lookup returns CDR1 SEHNR and CDR2 FQNEAQ (reference sequence). The DNA of the CDR3 is TGTGCCAGCAGCGTTGGACTAGCGGGAGTCAATGAGCAGTTCTTC. Encoded protein: CASSVGLAGVNEQFF.

This clone has just a few counts. This sequence joins TRBV28 and TRBJ1-5, with D possibly being TRBD1 (5 bases). The germline CDR1 and CDR2 sequences are MDHEN and SYDVKM. The CDR3 is 14 amino acids. Trimming cost V 8 bases and J 2 bases, with 13 bases left between them. The CDR3 nucleotides read TGTGCCAGCGGGGAGGGGTTTCGCAATCAGCCCCAGCATTTT. It translates to CASGEGFRNQPQHF.

The chain links TRBV21-1 to TRBJ1-2; the table's D call TRBD1 went unverified against the DNA. TRBV21-1 is assigned pseudogene status. CDR3 size: 16 residues. DNA of the CDR3: TGTGCCAGCAGCAACCCCTACAGGGCAGCTAACTATGGCTACACCTTC. Encoded protein: CASSNPYRAANYGYTF.

The chain employs TRBV28 and TRBJ1-6, with 9 bases matching TRBD1. The V gene end was trimmed by 2 bases and the J gene end by 7 bases; junction bases not matched to a gene: 6. Germline V gene data show CDR1 as MDHEN and CDR2 as SYDVKM. The CDR3 has 16 residues. The CDR3 DNA follows: TGTGCCAGCAGTTTACTCAGCGGGACAGGGAATTCACCCCTCCACTTT. Its translation is CASSLLSGTGNSPLHF.

The chain is built from TRBV11-2 and TRBJ2-7; D not certain. CDR1 SGHAT and CDR2 FQNNGV come from the germline V gene. Trimming removed 2 bases at V and 3 bases at J, with 8 bases between. The CDR3 runs to 13 residues. The CDR3, as DNA: TGTGCCAGCAGCTTACCCGCAGGCTACGAGCAGTACTTC. Translated, it gives CASSLPAGYEQYF.

J is TRBJ1-2 and V is TRBV28; 7 bases match TRBD1. This CDR3 is 15 amino acids long. Germline lookup yields CDR1 MDHEN and CDR2 SYDVKM. With V trimmed by 2 bases and J by 7 bases, 10 bases remained unmatched. CDR3 coding DNA: TGTGCCAGCAGTTTAGGGGTCAGGGGGGCGCTTGGCTACACCTTC. It codes for CASSLGVRGALGYTF.

The genes are TRBV5-1 and TRBJ2-7; 10 nucleotides agree with TRBD2. The CDR3 runs 17 residues. The germline CDR1 and CDR2 sequences are SGHRS and YFSETQ. V dropped 0 bases and J dropped 4; count of bases not matched to a gene: 10. CDR3 sequence (DNA): TGCGCCAGCAGCTTGGGGAGCGGGAGGGCCCTCGGGTACGAGCAGTACTTC. Translating it yields CASSLGSGRALGYEQYF.

The chain links TRBV15 to TRBJ2-7, with a tentative D call TRBD1 (6 bases). Germline loops: CDR1 LNHNV, CDR2 YYDKDF (reference sequence). The CDR3 has 18 amino acids. Trimming took 3 bases from V and 1 from J, leaving 22 bases between them. CDR3 in DNA: TGTGCCACCAGCAGGAAAAGAAACAGGGTATCTATGTCCTACGAGCAGTACTTC. This encodes CATSRKRNRVSMSYEQYF.

The chain joins TRBV6-5 to TRBJ2-1; D gene uncertain. Deletions cut 2 bases from V and 1 base from J, with 6 bases between. The CDR3 totals 14 residues. Germline V gene data show CDR1 as MNHEY and CDR2 as SVGAGI. CDR3 amino acids: CASSYEASYNEQFF. The CDR3 region has the DNA TGTGCCAGCAGTTACGAGGCGTCCTACAATGAGCAGTTCTTC.

The chain joins TRBV30 to TRBJ1-5, with 11 bases that match TRBD1. Unmatched junction bases numbered 4, after V lost 0 bases and J lost 6 bases. The CDR3 is 15 amino acids. CDR1 GTSNPN and CDR2 SVGIG come from the germline V gene (reference sequence). Here the CDR3 reads CAWSVRTGGTQPQHF. CDR3 nucleotides: TGTGCCTGGAGTGTCCGGACAGGGGGCACTCAGCCCCAGCATTTT.

The rearrangement links TRBV11-2 to TRBJ2-7; TRBD1 matches at 9 bases. V dropped 5 bases and J dropped 3; count of bases not matched to a gene: 11. Germline V CDR1 and CDR2: SGHAT, FQNNGV. CDR3 length: 16 amino acids. The CDR3 reads CASSSHRDRAGYEQYF. Written as DNA, the CDR3 is TGTGCCAGCAGCAGCCACCGGGACAGGGCAGGCTACGAGCAGTACTTC.

V gene TRBV7-2 combines with J gene TRBJ2-5, with 8 bases matching TRBD2. V trimming: 5 bases; J trimming: 5 bases; junction bases outside the gene matches: 10. CDR3 length: 15 residues. The germline V gene encodes CDR1 SGHTA and CDR2 FQGNSA. DNA for the CDR3: TGTGCCAGCAGCCTCCAGCGGGGGCGGATGGAGACCCAGTACTTC. It codes for CASSLQRGRMETQYF.

This chain links TRBV18 with TRBJ2-2; 8 bases match TRBD1. CDR3 length: 17 residues. From germline, CDR1 is KGHSH and CDR2 LQKENI. V was pared by 5 bases and J by 4 bases, with 12 bases of the junction left unmatched. For the CDR3, the DNA is TGTGCCAGCTCAGAGCGGCAGGGGGCTGGTCGCACCGGGGAGCTGTTTTTT. Translated, it gives CASSERQGAGRTGELFF.